Given below is one T cell receptor (beta chain) in context. The antigen is unknown. From the 5' RACE reads, TCRdb lists one entry per CDR3 protein and no DNA. In total, the table holds 550,000 or so distinct CDR3 sequences. These data come from a study of T cells expressing NK-cell markers. On the study more broadly: Out of eight donors sequenced, seven tested HCMV-seropositive and the remaining one seronegative.

The CDR3 has 16 amino acids. Germline values: CDR1 SGHTA, CDR2 FQGNSA. Study conclusions and caveats: About 6 donors had dominant NKG2C+ clonotypes that comprised roughly 1.0-8% of their CD8+ T cells. Once again these clonotypes came out on top in the CD3+CD56-NKG2C+ fraction of several donors.

The chain links TRBV7-2 to TRBJ2-1; the D call from TCRdb, TRBD2, cannot be confirmed without DNA. The sample was blood T cells: a sorted CD56 or NKG2C T cell subset, CD4+ or CD8+ T cells, or bulk PBMC T cells (not recorded which). The sequence was obtained from a man aged 18-30 years in good health. This CDR3 reads CASRSRLAGVIDEQFF.